What follows describes a single TCR beta chain. The antigen is not known. This entry belongs to a study of CXCR3-negative and CXCR3-positive naive CD8 T cells. Turning to the study itself: Each library gave roughly 1.6 +/- 0.3 million of approximately 150 million TRB reads.

General study points: TCR strength was inferred from TRB CDR3 properties, while surface CD5 was comparable between naive subsets. CXCR3-negative naive cells had less hydrophobic TRB CDR3s than did CXCR3-positive naive cells.

By phenotype, naive CD8+ T cells were CD45RO-CCR7+CD27+CD95-. 5' RACE that incorporated UMI labels was used to prepare the TRB cDNA libraries. TCRdb re-called the 5' RACE reads; every CDR3 protein appears as one record, without DNA. The ten top clones account for roughly 0.59%, within a sample of around 120,000 distinct CDR3 sequences. This CDR3 contains 15 residues. In germline, CDR1 is MNHNY, CDR2 SVGAGI (reference sequence). Sample: naive CXCR3+ CD8+ T cells from blood. The subset here: CD45RO-CCR7+CD27+CD95- naive CD8+ T cells expressing CXCR3 (TNR3+). The sequence was obtained from a human donor in good health. Some clones in this sample may be carry-over from other donors' samples. V and J are TRBV6-6 and TRBJ1-1; TCRdb outputs TRBD1, but without DNA this stays unchecked. CDR3 residues: CASITGWGLNTEAFF.